These 23 T cell receptor beta chains came from one sample sequenced in a study of blood T cell repertoires in COVID-19. Only in-frame clones appear in the TCRdb table, and some are missing; sequencing was by immunoSEQ multiplex PCR. Here the sample spans 160,000 or so clones, 80% to 90% being singletons. Sequences were obtained from peripheral blood. The receptor source for this set is a man aged 55 to 70 with acute or convalescent COVID-19.

The rearrangement links TRBV4-3 to TRBJ2-7; D is ambiguous. V lost 1 base and J 3 bases, leaving 10 bases between the germline ends. The CDR3 contains 14 residues. The germline gives CDR1 LGHNA, CDR2 YSLEER. CDR3 residues: CASSQAIGFYEQYF. The CDR3 DNA reads TGCGCCAGCAGCCAAGCTATCGGTTTCTACGAGCAGTACTTC.

V usage is TRBV4-1 and J usage is TRBJ1-1; D is unclear. V dropped 0 bases and J dropped 1 base, with 9 bases sitting between them. CDR1 is MGHRA and CDR2 is YSYEKL in the germline V gene. This CDR3 comprises 15 residues. CDR3 amino acids: CASSQERQRNTEAFF. The CDR3 region has the DNA TGCGCCAGCAGCCAAGAACGGCAGCGGAACACTGAAGCTTTCTTT.

The chain carries TRBV10-3 and TRBJ1-5; TRBD1 matches at 12 bases. The CDR3 runs 16 residues. J was trimmed by 4 bases and V by 3 bases; bases with no gene match: 4. Germline CDR1 reads ENHRY; CDR2 reads SYGVKD. CDR3 sequence: CAISEPGQGANQPQHF. As DNA, the CDR3 is TGTGCCATCAGTGAACCGGGACAGGGGGCAAATCAGCCCCAGCATTTT.

J is TRBJ1-6 and V is TRBV5-1; no reliable D call. The CDR3 covers 13 residues. Germline values: CDR1 SGHRS, CDR2 YFSETQ. The ends were cut back, 0 bases at V and 9 bases at J, with 7 bases in the middle. The DNA of the CDR3 is TGCGCCAGCAGCTTGGCCGGGTTTTCACCCCTCCACTTT. It specifies CASSLAGFSPLHF. Full variable domain (outside the CDR3, taken from reference TRBV5-1 and TRBJ1-6): KAGVTQTPRYLIKTRGQQVTLSCSPISGHRSVSWYQQTPGQGLQFLFEYFSETQRNKGNFPGRFSGRQFSNSRSEMNVSTLELGDSALYLCASSLAGFSPLHFGNGTRLTVT.

This chain's CDR3 is CASSQDRERDYGYTF. DNA of the CDR3: TGCGCCAGCAGCCAAGACAGGGAAAGGGACTATGGCTACACCTTC. This chain uses TRBV4-3 with TRBJ1-2; maybe TRBD1 (5 bases). This CDR3 contains 15 residues. Trimming took off 0 bases at V and 3 bases at J, with 11 bases between the two ends. Germline CDR1 is LGHNA and CDR2 is YSLEER.

The chain has TRBV20-1 and TRBJ2-1, with a tentative D call TRBD2 (5 bases). The CDR3 loop spans 11 amino acids. From germline, CDR1 is DFQATT and CDR2 SNEGSKA (reference sequence). V was pared by 6 bases and J by 14 bases, with 17 bases between. CDR3 sequence reads: CSAVRAGLEFF. The CDR3 nucleotides read TGCAGTGCAGTTAGGGCGGGCCTGGAGTTCTTC.

The chain employs TRBV7-9 and TRBJ1-3; D is uncertain. Germline V gene data show CDR1 as SEHNR and CDR2 as FQNEAQ (reference sequence). V lost 3 bases and J lost 0, with 6 bases in between. This CDR3 has 14 amino acids. The CDR3, as DNA: TGTGCCAGCAGCTTTTACAGCTCTGGAAACACCATATATTTT. Translated: CASSFYSSGNTIYF.

In nucleotides, the CDR3 is TGCGCCAGCAGTGGCCTAGCGAGTCCCAATGAGCAGTTCTTC. Translation: CASSGLASPNEQFF. The chain couples TRBV10-2 to TRBJ2-1; D perhaps matches TRBD2 (6 bases). V was pared by 4 bases and J by 6 bases, with 13 bases between. Germline values: CDR1 WSHSY, CDR2 SAAADI. This CDR3 has 14 residues.

The chain employs TRBV6-5 and TRBJ2-2; D unresolved. The germline CDR1 and CDR2 sequences are MNHEY and SVGAGI. The CDR3 extends over 15 amino acids. V was pared by 6 bases and J by 1 base, with 12 bases between. For the CDR3, the DNA is TGTGCCAGCAGCCTGCAGAGGCGGAACACCGGGGAGCTGTTTTTT. Translated, it gives CASSLQRRNTGELFF.

This rearrangement joins TRBV4-1 to TRBJ1-6; 7 bases agree with TRBD1. Germline loops: CDR1 MGHRA, CDR2 YSYEKL. V was pared by 2 bases and J by 0 bases, with 4 bases of the junction left unmatched. The CDR3 runs 17 residues. The CDR3 DNA reads as TGCGCCAGCAGCCAATTCGGACAGGACTCCTATAATTCACCCCTCCACTTT. It specifies CASSQFGQDSYNSPLHF.

This clone was detected once. This chain connects TRBV5-5 to TRBJ2-3; D remains ambiguous. V lost 6 bases, J lost 2 bases, and 13 bases lay in between. This CDR3 is built from 14 residues. Germline CDR1 SGHKS, CDR2 YYEKEE (reference sequence). CDR3 nucleotide sequence: TGTGCCAGCAACCCGGGTCCCCCCACAGATACGCAGTATTTT. Amino acids: CASNPGPPTDTQYF. The whole variable domain, filled in from reference TRBV5-5 and TRBJ2-3, reads DAGVTQSPTHLIKTRGQQVTLRCSPISGHKSVSWYQQVLGQGPQFIFQYYEKEERGRGNFPDRFSARQFPNYSSELNVNALLLGDSALYLCASNPGPPTDTQYFGPGTRLTVL.

The V call is TRBV5-5, the J call TRBJ1-2, with 8 bases matching TRBD1. Unmatched junction bases numbered 9, after V lost 4 bases and J lost 4 bases. This CDR3 contains 15 residues. CDR1 is SGHKS and CDR2 is YYEKEE in the germline V gene (reference sequence). CDR3 loop: CASSGRQGASYGYTF. As DNA, the CDR3 is TGTGCCAGCAGCGGGCGGCAGGGGGCAAGCTATGGCTACACCTTC.

This sequence joins TRBV5-1 and TRBJ1-2, with a weak D call TRBD1 (6 bases). Germline V lookup: CDR1 SGHRS, CDR2 YFSETQ. CDR3 length: 15 residues. V gave up 1 base and J gave up 4 bases, with 14 bases separating them. The CDR3 nucleotides read TGCGCCAGCAGCTTGTCGGACAGTACTACCTATGGCTACACCTTC. This encodes CASSLSDSTTYGYTF.

The V gene is TRBV6-2 or TRBV6-3, the J gene TRBJ2-1; 7 nucleotides align to TRBD1. The germline CDR1 and CDR2 sequences are MNHEY and SVGEGT. The J segment lost 8 bases and the V segment lost 6 bases, leaving 4 bases of the junction unmatched. CDR3 size: 12 residues. DNA for the CDR3: TGTGCCAGCAGCCTAGGGGGCCATGAGCAGTTCTTC. This encodes CASSLGGHEQFF.

V is TRBV12-3 or TRBV12-4 and J is TRBJ2-3, with D hard to call. The CDR3 totals 13 residues. The V gene lost 1 base and the J gene lost 3 bases, with 5 bases spanning the gap. The CDR3 DNA reads as TGTGCCAGCAGTTTAGTCAATACAGATACGCAGTATTTT. Amino acid sequence: CASSLVNTDTQYF.

This clone turned up a few times. This CDR3 is CASQGSGMNTEAFF. CDR3 DNA sequence: TGTGCCAGCCAGGGGTCGGGGATGAACACTGAAGCTTTCTTT. The rearrangement uses TRBV3-1 (or the pseudogene TRBV3-2) and TRBJ1-1, with D tentatively TRBD1 (6 bases). Trimming left V 8 bases short and J 0 bases short, with 13 bases between. The germline CDR1 and CDR2 sequences are LGHDT and YNNKEL (reference sequence). This CDR3 has 14 residues.

With regard to this clone: This sample also contains other DNA sequences that code for the same CDR3. The chain links TRBV7-6 to TRBJ1-5; 11 bases are shared with TRBD1. Germline loops: CDR1 SGHVS, CDR2 FNYEAQ. CDR3 length: 15 residues. V shed 3 bases and J 4 bases; nucleotides not matched to a gene: 2. For the CDR3, the DNA is TGTGCCAGCAGCTTGGGGGACAGGGGGAATCAGCCCCAGCATTTT. This sequence encodes CASSLGDRGNQPQHF. The full variable domain, completed using reference TRBV7-6 and TRBJ1-5, is GAGVSQSPRYKVTKRGQDVALRCDPISGHVSLYWYRQALGQGPEFLTYFNYEAQQDKSGLPNDRFSAERPEGSISTLTIQRTEQRDSAMYRCASSLGDRGNQPQHFGDGTRLSIL.

The chain combines TRBV27 with TRBJ2-7; 7 positions agree with TRBD2. V gave up 4 bases and J gave up 3 bases; unmatched junction bases: 12. CDR3 size: 16 residues. From germline, CDR1 is MNHEY and CDR2 SMNVEV (reference sequence). The CDR3 reads CASSSTWEGAHYEQYF. CDR3 sequence (DNA): TGTGCCAGCAGTTCAACCTGGGAGGGAGCTCACTACGAGCAGTACTTC.

The gene calls are TRBV4-2 and TRBJ2-5; possible D gene TRBD2, 7 bases. Germline V gene sequence: CDR1 LGHNA, CDR2 YNFKEQ. V was cut by 1 base and J by 9 bases, with 24 bases left in between. The CDR3 runs to 17 residues. The CDR3 DNA is TGTGCCAGCAGCCAAGCGGTGGGTGGGGGGGCCGTGATGGCCCAGTACTTC. This gives the protein CASSQAVGGGAVMAQYF.

Here the CDR3 DNA reads TGTGCCAGTAGTACTGGCGGGGTTAATTCACCCCTCCACTTT. Protein product: CASSTGGVNSPLHF. V and J are TRBV19 and TRBJ1-6; D is ambiguous. V gave up 4 bases and J gave up 6 bases, with 10 bases separating them. Germline CDR1 LNHDA, CDR2 SQIVND (reference sequence). The CDR3 length is 14 residues.

V gene TRBV5-6 combines with J gene TRBJ1-2; 10 nucleotides agree with TRBD1. V lost 0 bases, J lost 8 bases, and 7 bases stayed unmatched. The CDR3 is made up of 15 amino acids. The germline V gene has CDR1 SGHDT and CDR2 YYEEEE. The CDR3 spells CASSLVGDRGWGYTF. DNA of the CDR3: TGTGCCAGCAGCTTGGTGGGGGACAGGGGATGGGGCTACACCTTC. The full variable domain, in which reference TRBV5-6 and TRBJ1-2 provide the parts outside the CDR3, is DAGVTQSPTHLIKTRGQQVTLRCSPKSGHDTVSWYQQALGQGPQFIFQYYEEEERQRGNFPDRFSGHQFPNYSSELNVNALLLGDSALYLCASSLVGDRGWGYTFGSGTRLTVV.

The rearrangement uses TRBV7-2 and TRBJ1-6; unclear D gene. V was cut by 6 bases and J by 2 bases, with 5 bases left in between. Germline CDR1 reads SGHTA; CDR2 reads FQGNSA. The CDR3 has 13 residues. This CDR3 is CASSITYNSPLHF. CDR3 sequence (DNA): TGTGCCAGCAGTATTACCTATAATTCACCCCTCCACTTT.

CDR3 bases: TGTGCCAGCATCGGACAGCCGAACACTGAAGCTTTCTTT. Translated, it gives CASIGQPNTEAFF. The V and J genes are TRBV5-6 and TRBJ1-1, with TRBD1 as a possible D gene (6 bases). CDR1 and CDR2 from the germline V gene are SGHDT and YYEEEE. Trimming removed 6 bases from V and 1 base from J, with 10 bases in between. The CDR3 contains 13 residues.